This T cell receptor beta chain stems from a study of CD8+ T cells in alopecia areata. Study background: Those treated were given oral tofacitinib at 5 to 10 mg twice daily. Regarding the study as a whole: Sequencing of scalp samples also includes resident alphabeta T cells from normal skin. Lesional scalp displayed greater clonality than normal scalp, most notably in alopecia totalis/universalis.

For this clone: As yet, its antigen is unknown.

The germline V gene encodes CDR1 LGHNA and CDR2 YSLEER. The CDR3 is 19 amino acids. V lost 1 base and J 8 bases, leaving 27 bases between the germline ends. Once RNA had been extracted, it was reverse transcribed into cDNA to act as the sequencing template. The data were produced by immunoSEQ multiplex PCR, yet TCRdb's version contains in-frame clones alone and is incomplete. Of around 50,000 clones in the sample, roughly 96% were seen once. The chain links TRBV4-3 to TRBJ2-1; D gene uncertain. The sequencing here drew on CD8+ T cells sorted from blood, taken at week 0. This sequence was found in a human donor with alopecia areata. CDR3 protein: CASSQGLTPIRRLVHEQFF. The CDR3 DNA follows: TGCGCCAGCAGCCAAGGCCTGACACCGATTCGCCGCTTGGTCCATGAGCAGTTCTTC.